Each of the 17 T cell receptor beta chains below was sequenced from the same sample in a study of CD8+ T cells in alopecia areata. The authors extracted RNA and reverse transcribed it into cDNA as the sequencing template. Libraries were prepared by immunoSEQ multiplex PCR; TCRdb keeps only in-frame clonotypes and omits some of them. The data hold some 200,000 clones, with 58% observed a single time. As to treatment: oral pan-JAK inhibitor, 5-10 mg twice daily. Specimen: CD8+ T cells sorted from blood, collected at week 24, from a patient treated with tofacitinib. The source of these receptors is a human donor with alopecia areata.

This clone was observed many times. This chain joins TRBV6-5 and TRBJ2-2, with D possibly being TRBD1 (6 bases). The CDR3 length is 14 residues. The germline CDR1 and CDR2 sequences are MNHEY and SVGAGI. The germline V and J ends were trimmed by 3 bases and 4 bases, with 9 bases remaining between them. The CDR3 DNA reads as TGTGCCAGCAGTTATCAGGGGCTCACCGGGGAGCTGTTTTTT. Its protein product is CASSYQGLTGELFF.

V is TRBV15 and J is TRBJ2-7; D is tentatively TRBD1 or TRBD2 (5 bases each). Germline assignment: CDR1 LNHNV and CDR2 YYDKDF (reference sequence). The CDR3 consists of 13 residues. V shed 7 bases and J shed 1 base, with 11 bases lying between them. The CDR3 DNA follows: TGTGCCACCATGGGGGAAGGGTCCTACGAGCAGTACTTC. Protein product: CATMGEGSYEQYF.

This sequence joins TRBV5-6 and TRBJ2-7; the D gene is possibly TRBD2 (6 bases). With 4 bases removed from V and 7 bases from J, the gap between germline ends came to 18 bases. In germline, CDR1 is SGHDT, CDR2 YYEEEE. CDR3 length equals 14 residues. The CDR3 loop is CASSPGLPAEEQYF. The CDR3 nucleotides are TGTGCCAGCAGCCCGGGACTCCCGGCGGAGGAGCAGTACTTC.

This clone was seen more than once but under ten times. The chain employs TRBV7-8 and TRBJ2-7; 10 bases line up with TRBD1. Per germline, CDR1 SGHVS and CDR2 FQNEAQ. Germline trimming cut 6 bases from V and 11 bases from J; bases unmatched to any gene: 7. The CDR3 loop spans 12 amino acids. The CDR3 DNA reads as TGTGCCAGCAGAGGGACAGGGGCCGGAAAGTACTTC. Protein product: CASRGTGAGKYF.

The table lists this clone with a count of one. The gene calls are TRBV7-9 and TRBJ2-7; 7 positions match TRBD1. The CDR3 sequence is 14 residues long. Trimming took 1 base from V and 5 from J; bases not matched to a gene: 5. From germline, CDR1 is SEHNR and CDR2 FQNEAQ (reference sequence). The CDR3 DNA reads as TGTGCCAGCAGCTTAGGAGGGACAGCAAACGAGCAGTACTTC. Amino acid sequence: CASSLGGTANEQYF.

The chain carries TRBV19 and TRBJ2-1; D not resolved. This CDR3 contains 13 residues. Per germline, CDR1 LNHDA and CDR2 SQIVND (reference sequence). Deletions cut 0 bases from V and 5 bases from J, with 5 bases between. CDR3 nucleotides: TGTGCCAGTAGTATAGAGGCAGACAATGAGCAGTTCTTC. It yields the protein CASSIEADNEQFF.

The table lists this clone with a few counts. The chain joins TRBV5-1 to TRBJ2-2; maybe TRBD2 (5 bases). Trimming took off 2 bases at V and 3 bases at J, with 5 bases between the two ends. Germline CDR1 SGHRS, CDR2 YFSETQ. CDR3 size: 13 residues. CDR3 DNA: TGCGCCAGCAGCTTACTAGACACCGGGGAGCTGTTTTTT. Residues: CASSLLDTGELFF. Together with reference TRBV5-1 and TRBJ2-2, the CDR3 gives the full variable domain: KAGVTQTPRYLIKTRGQQVTLSCSPISGHRSVSWYQQTPGQGLQFLFEYFSETQRNKGNFPGRFSGRQFSNSRSEMNVSTLELGDSALYLCASSLLDTGELFFGEGSRLTVL.

The V call is TRBV5-1, the J call TRBJ2-5, with no clear D. The CDR3 totals 9 residues. The V and J ends lost 9 bases and 3 bases respectively, with 3 bases between them. CDR1 SGHRS and CDR2 YFSETQ come from the germline V gene. The CDR3, as DNA: TGCGCCACCAAAGAGACCCAGTACTTC. It is translated as CATKETQYF. The full variable domain, rest sourced from reference TRBV5-1 and TRBJ2-5, is KAGVTQTPRYLIKTRGQQVTLSCSPISGHRSVSWYQQTPGQGLQFLFEYFSETQRNKGNFPGRFSGRQFSNSRSEMNVSTLELGDSALYLCATKETQYFGPGTRLLVL.

This clone has more than one count but fewer than ten. The chain joins TRBV7-2 to TRBJ2-2; 8 nucleotides match TRBD2. CDR3 length: 16 amino acids. Per germline, CDR1 SGHTA and CDR2 FQGNSA. Trimming cost V 4 bases and J 5 bases; bases outside gene matches: 9. CDR3 DNA: TGTGCCAGCAGCTCGACCGGGACTAGTTATACCGGGGAGCTGTTTTTT. This gives the protein CASSSTGTSYTGELFF.

This clone has a handful of counts. The chain is built from TRBV6-5 and TRBJ2-7, with no clear D. CDR3 length equals 13 residues. Germline CDR1 is MNHEY and CDR2 is SVGAGI. Trimming took 5 bases from V and 3 from J, leaving 11 bases between them. As DNA, the CDR3 is TGTGCCAGCAGTGTGGAGCCTTTCTACGAGCAGTACTTC. Its protein is CASSVEPFYEQYF.

Worth noting for this clone: A junction boundary mismatches the germline segment, possibly from a read error. The chain couples TRBV20-1 to TRBJ1-2; D might be TRBD1 (5 bases). In germline, CDR1 is DFQATT, CDR2 SNEGSKA (reference sequence). CDR3 size: 11 residues. The CDR3 here is CSAREMYVGRF. The DNA of the CDR3 is TGCAGTGCTAGAGAAATGTACGTGGGGCGGTTC.

The rearrangement links TRBV5-1 to TRBJ2-7, with TRBD1 matching 7 bases. V trimming: 3 bases; J trimming: 8 bases; junction bases outside the gene matches: 11. The CDR3 consists of 14 residues. Germline CDR1 is SGHRS and CDR2 is YFSETQ. The CDR3 DNA reads as TGCGCCAGCAGCTCAGCCGGGACAGCAGTTAAGCAGTACTTC. This translates into CASSSAGTAVKQYF.

The chain couples TRBV27 to TRBJ1-5; tentative D call: TRBD1 (6 bases). CDR3 size: 13 residues. The V gene's germline CDR1 is MNHEY and CDR2 SMNVEV (reference sequence). The germline V and J ends were trimmed by 4 bases and 7 bases, with 11 bases remaining between them. DNA of the CDR3: TGTGCCAGCAGTTCCTCAGGGGAACAGCCCCAGCATTTT. It translates to CASSSSGEQPQHF.

The gene calls are TRBV29-1 and TRBJ1-2; D uncertain. Germline loops: CDR1 SQVTM, CDR2 ANQGSEA. The CDR3 contains 16 residues. The V end lost 3 bases, the J end lost 1 base, and 18 bases lay between the germline ends. In DNA, the CDR3 is TGCAGCGTTGACCTCGACTTTTCCGGTAATAACTATGGCTACACCTTC. Amino acids: CSVDLDFSGNNYGYTF.

The chain combines TRBV30 with TRBJ1-2, with unresolved D. Looked up from germline, CDR1 is GTSNPN and CDR2 is SVGIG (reference sequence). This CDR3 spans 12 amino acids. The ends were cut back, 1 base at V and 8 bases at J, with 11 bases in the middle. The chain's CDR3 is CAWSGAAWGYTF. CDR3 sequence (DNA): TGTGCCTGGAGTGGGGCCGCGTGGGGCTACACCTTC.

The genes are TRBV11-2 and TRBJ2-5, with 12 bases lining up with TRBD2. V was pared by 4 bases and J by 4 bases, with 4 bases of the junction left unmatched. Looked up from germline, CDR1 is SGHAT and CDR2 is FQNNGV. CDR3 length equals 15 residues. This CDR3 is CASSYGLAGTETQYF. For the CDR3, the DNA is TGTGCCAGCAGCTACGGACTAGCGGGGACAGAGACCCAGTACTTC.

The chain is built from TRBV11-2 and TRBJ1-2, with D tentatively TRBD1 (5 bases). There are 12 residues in the CDR3. The V end lost 5 bases, the J end lost 8 bases, and 12 bases lay between the germline ends. The germline V gene encodes CDR1 SGHAT and CDR2 FQNNGV. CDR3 nucleotides: TGTGCCAGCAGCCCCCCAGGGAGAGGCTACACCTTC. Protein: CASSPPGRGYTF.